These 5 T cell receptor beta chains were all obtained from the same sample, sequenced in a study of blood T cell repertoires in COVID-19. Clones were read by immunoSEQ multiplex PCR, and TCRdb kept only the in-frame ones, dropping some. The sample contains about 62,000 clones, roughly 92% of which appear only once. The sample consisted of peripheral blood. Receptor source: a human donor in a cohort sampled during active COVID-19.

The chain recombines TRBV11-2 with TRBJ1-2, with D uncertain. CDR1 SGHAT and CDR2 FQNNGV come from the germline V gene. The CDR3 spans 17 residues. The V end lost 1 base, the J end lost 4 bases, and 19 bases lay between the germline ends. The CDR3 loop reads CASSLVTSKESGYGYTF. CDR3 in DNA: TGTGCCAGCAGCTTAGTTACCTCAAAGGAGTCCGGCTATGGCTACACCTTC.

This clone appeared a single time. The chain combines TRBV3-1 (or the pseudogene TRBV3-2) with TRBJ1-6; 7 bases line up with TRBD1. Germline-derived CDR1 and CDR2 are LGHDT and YNNKEL (reference sequence). Germline trimming cut 7 bases from V and 10 bases from J; bases unmatched to any gene: 10. The CDR3 has 14 amino acids. The CDR3 region is CASTPQTGYSPLHF. Written as DNA, the CDR3 is TGTGCCAGCACCCCTCAGACAGGGTACTCACCCCTCCACTTT.

The chain carries TRBV7-8 and TRBJ1-1; TRBD1 matches at 8 bases. The CDR3 totals 15 residues. Unmatched junction bases numbered 7, after V lost 3 bases and J lost 4 bases. Germline V gene data show CDR1 as SGHVS and CDR2 as FQNEAQ. The CDR3 protein is CASSFGDRGTTEAFF. The CDR3 region has the DNA TGTGCCAGCAGCTTTGGTGACAGGGGTACCACTGAAGCTTTCTTT.

CDR3 in amino acids: CASSFNEGNTEAFF. As DNA, the CDR3 is TGCGCCAGCAGCTTCAATGAGGGGAACACTGAAGCTTTCTTT. The V gene is TRBV5-1, the J gene TRBJ1-1, with D unresolved. V was trimmed by 2 bases and J by 1 base, leaving 9 bases between them. Per the germline V gene, CDR1 is SGHRS and CDR2 is YFSETQ. CDR3 length equals 14 residues.

This clone was seen just once. The gene calls are TRBV6-5 and TRBJ2-1; TRBD1 agrees at 8 bases. The V gene's germline CDR1 is MNHEY and CDR2 SVGAGI. This CDR3 comprises 13 residues. V was pared by 10 bases and J by 11 bases, with 13 bases of the junction left unmatched. CDR3 bases: TGTGCCATACAGAGTTCAGGGGGCCTTCAGCAGTTCTTC. It encodes CAIQSSGGLQQFF.